A single T cell receptor (beta chain) is shown here with its context. Its antigen remains unidentified. Per germline, CDR1 MNHEY and CDR2 SMNVEV (reference sequence). The length of the CDR3 is 15 residues. V was pared by 5 bases and J by 0 bases, with 4 bases of the junction left unmatched. The data derive from a study of cytomegalovirus exposure and HLA in healthy donors. Findings and caveats of the study: CMV serostatus was the sole immune exposure data available. One variant, a missense change in DCLRE1C, was linked in a later analysis to TCR beta V- and J-gene trimming.

Use of 60 Vbeta and 13 Jbeta primers characterized the PCR. Using immunoSEQ multiplex PCR, the repertoire was profiled, and TCRdb retains in-frame clones only, with some absent. The data show about 130,000 clones, with around 80% seen just once and roughly 1.8% held by the top ten. This receptor was identified in a woman in her 50s in good health and CMV-seronegative. Sequenced input: PBMCs. The chain uses TRBV27 and TRBJ2-1; 7 bases agree with TRBD2. The CDR3 spells CASSVGGGSYNEQFF. The CDR3 DNA sequence: TGTGCCAGCAGTGTTGGGGGGGGCTCCTACAATGAGCAGTTCTTC.